A selection of T cell receptor beta chains follows, all from one sample in a study of blood T cells in healthy people across ages. TCRdb reprocessed the 5' RACE reads with MiXCR, giving one entry per CDR3 protein. The data hold 800,000 or so distinct CDR3 sequences, with about 25% observed a single time. These data were also filed under a second study, of T cells of mothers and their children.

The sequencing input was blood. These receptors were collected from a boy aged 5 to 17 in good health. The CDR3 runs from the conserved cysteine through the conserved F or W. The D gene is left open where the match is weak. Rows give clone size only sometimes, using once, few, many, or a class for an expanded clone.

len,j_gene,abundance,d_gene,v_gene,CDR3nt,CDR3aa
17,TRBJ2-1,few,TRBD2,TRBV7-2,TGTGCCAGCAGCTTAGTGGTGCGGGGGGTCACCTACAATGAGCAGTTCTTC,CASSLVVRGVTYNEQFF
15,TRBJ1-5,.,TRBD1,TRBV10-3,TGTGCCATCAGTGAGGTAGGACAGGGTGCACAGCCCCAGCATTTT,CAISEVGQGAQPQHF
13,TRBJ1-6,few,TRBD1,TRBV7-9,TGTGCCAGCCGGACAGGGAATAATTCACCCCTCCACTTT,CASRTGNNSPLHF
16,TRBJ2-1,few,TRBD2,TRBV4-2,TGTGCCAGCAGCCATTTAGGGACTAGCGACCGGAATGAGCAGTTCTTC,CASSHLGTSDRNEQFF
16,TRBJ2-1,few,.,TRBV4-2,TGTGCCAGCAGCCAAGATAGCAGGGCCGACAACAATGAGCAGTTCTTC,CASSQDSRADNNEQFF
15,TRBJ2-2,.,.,TRBV3-1,TGTGCCAGCAGCTTCGGGACGCGAAACACCGGGGAGCTGTTTTTT,CASSFGTRNTGELFF
19,TRBJ2-1,few,.,TRBV12-3/TRBV12-4,TGTGCCAGCAGTCCCGACAGGGGGTCCAGCGGGAGTTTCTACAATGAGCAGTTCTTC,CASSPDRGSSGSFYNEQFF
17,TRBJ2-3,.,TRBD2,TRBV10-3,TGTGCCATCAGCAAACAGGGACTAGCGGGAGGCAATAATACGCAGTATTTT,CAISKQGLAGGNNTQYF
16,TRBJ2-2,few,.,TRBV7-3,TGTGCCAGCAGCTTATGGACGCCGTCGGGGGCCGGGGAGCTGTTTTTT,CASSLWTPSGAGELFF
15,TRBJ1-1,few,.,TRBV5-1,TGCGCCAGCAGCTTCAACCAGGGGAAGGAGGGTGAAGCTTTCTTT,CASSFNQGKEGEAFF
15,TRBJ2-5,few,.,TRBV5-1,TGCGCCAGCAGCTTGGGCGCTAGAGGGCGAGAGACCCAGTACTTC,CASSLGARGRETQYF
11,TRBJ2-1,.,.,TRBV12-3/TRBV12-4,TGTGCCAGCAGCCTAGGACAGAAGCAGTTCTTC,CASSLGQKQFF
14,TRBJ2-7,.,.,TRBV7-9,TGTGCCAGCAGCATCGGGCAAGACCGCTACGAGCAGTACTTC,CASSIGQDRYEQYF
14,TRBJ2-7,few,.,TRBV7-9,TGTGCCAGCAGCTTACTCCCTGGGGCCTACGAGCAGTACTTC,CASSLLPGAYEQYF
16,TRBJ2-7,many,.,TRBV6-5,TGTGCCAGCAGTTCCCGTCGACTAGGAGAGGCCTACGAGCAGTACTTC,CASSSRRLGEAYEQYF
14,TRBJ2-7,.,TRBD1,TRBV20-1,TGCAGTGCTAGAGATTACAGGGGGCCCTACGAGCAGTACTTC,CSARDYRGPYEQYF
12,TRBJ2-1,.,.,TRBV10-3,TGTGCCATCAAGCGGCGGGACGATGAGCAGTTCTTC,CAIKRRDDEQFF
14,TRBJ2-7,.,.,TRBV7-3,TGTGCCAACAGCTCACTTAGCGGACCCTACGAGCAGTACTTC,CANSSLSGPYEQYF
15,TRBJ2-1,few,TRBD2,TRBV5-1,TGCGCCAGCAGCTATATAGCGGGAGGGCCGAATGAGCAGTTCTTC,CASSYIAGGPNEQFF
14,TRBJ2-7,.,.,TRBV7-9,TGTGCCAGCAGCTTATTCCCAGGGACTCACGAGCAGTACTTC,CASSLFPGTHEQYF
12,TRBJ2-3,.,.,TRBV2,TGTGCCAGCCGCGGGCCCACAGATACGCAGTATTTT,CASRGPTDTQYF
14,TRBJ2-7,few,.,TRBV13,TGTGCCAGCAGCCCGGGGGACGGTTCCTACGAGCAGTACTTC,CASSPGDGSYEQYF
15,TRBJ2-3,few,TRBD1,TRBV29-1,TGCAGCGTCTTACGGACAGGGGGCCGCACAGATACGCAGTATTTT,CSVLRTGGRTDTQYF
14,TRBJ2-7,few,TRBD2,TRBV5-4,TGTGCCAGCAGAAAAGCGGGGGGTACGGGGGAGCAGTACTTC,CASRKAGGTGEQYF
13,TRBJ1-2,.,.,TRBV9,TGTGCCAGCAGCATTACAGGGTCATATGGCTACACCTTC,CASSITGSYGYTF
17,TRBJ2-1,.,.,TRBV7-3,TGTGCCAGCAGCTTAGGCCCCGGGACAAAAGTGAGCAATGAGCAGTTCTTC,CASSLGPGTKVSNEQFF
16,TRBJ2-1,.,TRBD1,TRBV7-9,TGTGCCAGCAGTTCTAGTCGAGACAGGGCCTACAATGAGCAGTTCTTC,CASSSSRDRAYNEQFF
15,TRBJ2-2,few,TRBD1,TRBV5-4,TGTGCCAGCAGCGCGGACAGGGGGCGAACCGGGGAGCTGTTTTTT,CASSADRGRTGELFF